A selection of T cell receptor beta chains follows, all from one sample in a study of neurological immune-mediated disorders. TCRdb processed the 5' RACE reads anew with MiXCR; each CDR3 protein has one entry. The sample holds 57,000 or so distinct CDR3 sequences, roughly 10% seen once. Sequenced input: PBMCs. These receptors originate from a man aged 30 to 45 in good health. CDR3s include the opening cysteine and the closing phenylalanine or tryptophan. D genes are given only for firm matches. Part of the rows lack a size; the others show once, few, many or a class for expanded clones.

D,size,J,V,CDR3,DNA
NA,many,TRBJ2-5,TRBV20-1,CSARDGRDLQETQYF,TGCAGTGCTAGAGATGGCAGGGACCTCCAAGAGACCCAGTACTTC
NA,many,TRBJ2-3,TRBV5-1,CASSLGGAHSTDTQYF,TGCGCCAGCAGCTTGGGAGGGGCCCATAGCACAGATACGCAGTATTTT
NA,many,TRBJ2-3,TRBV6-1,CASSEAVGGDTQYF,TGTGCCAGCAGTGAGGCCGTGGGTGGAGATACGCAGTATTTT
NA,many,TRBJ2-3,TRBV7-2,CASSFLSPSTDTQYF,TGTGCCAGCAGCTTCCTCTCTCCAAGCACAGATACGCAGTATTTT
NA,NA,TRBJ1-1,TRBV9,CASSLVAGASTTEAFF,TGTGCCAGCAGCTTAGTGGCAGGGGCCTCCACCACTGAAGCTTTCTTT
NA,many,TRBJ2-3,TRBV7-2,CASSWEGDTQYF,TGTGCCAGCAGCTGGGAAGGAGATACGCAGTATTTT
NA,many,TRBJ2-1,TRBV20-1,CSARDRGTYNEQFF,TGCAGTGCTAGAGACAGAGGGACCTACAATGAGCAGTTCTTC
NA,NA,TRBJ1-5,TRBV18,CASSGGLGNQPQHF,TGTGCCAGCTCAGGGGGCCTGGGGAATCAGCCCCAGCATTTT
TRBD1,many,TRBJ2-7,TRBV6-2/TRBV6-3,CASSYRIARQGYEQYF,TGTGCCAGCAGTTACCGAATCGCCCGACAGGGCTACGAGCAGTACTTC
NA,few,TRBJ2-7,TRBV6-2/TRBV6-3,CASSSGGIATYEQYF,TGTGCCAGCAGTTCGGGCGGGATTGCTACCTACGAGCAGTACTTC
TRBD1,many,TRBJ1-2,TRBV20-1,CSASPGQGADYGYTF,TGCAGTGCTTCCCCGGGACAGGGGGCGGACTATGGCTACACCTTC
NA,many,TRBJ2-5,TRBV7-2,CASSLGIQTQYF,TGTGCCAGCAGCTTAGGAATCCAGACCCAGTACTTC
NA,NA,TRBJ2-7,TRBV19,CASSIEDEQYF,TGTGCCAGTAGTATTGAGGACGAGCAGTACTTC
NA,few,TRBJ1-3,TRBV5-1,CASSFTGDGNTIYF,TGCGCCAGCAGTTTTACGGGGGACGGAAACACCATATATTTT
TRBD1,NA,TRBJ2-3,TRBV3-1,CASSSGQGTTDTQYF,TGTGCCAGCAGTTCCGGACAGGGGACCACAGATACGCAGTATTTT
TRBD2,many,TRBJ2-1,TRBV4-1,CASSQTSVNEQFF,TGCGCCAGCAGCCAGACTAGCGTAAATGAGCAGTTCTTC
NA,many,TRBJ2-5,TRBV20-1,CSAREPDGLQETQYF,TGCAGTGCTAGAGAACCTGACGGGCTCCAAGAGACCCAGTACTTC
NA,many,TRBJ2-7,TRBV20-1,CSAASDTYEQYF,TGCAGTGCTGCCAGCGATACCTACGAGCAGTACTTC
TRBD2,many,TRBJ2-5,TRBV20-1,CSANRALAGNQETQYF,TGCAGTGCTAATCGGGCCCTAGCGGGAAACCAAGAGACCCAGTACTTC
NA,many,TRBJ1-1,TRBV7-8,CASSPWGADYTEAFF,TGTGCCAGCAGCCCGTGGGGGGCAGACTACACTGAAGCTTTCTTT
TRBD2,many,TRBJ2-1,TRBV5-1,CASDIAGGPYNEQFF,TGCGCCAGCGATATAGCGGGAGGGCCGTACAATGAGCAGTTCTTC
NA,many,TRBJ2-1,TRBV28,CASSPRGAYNEQFF,TGTGCCAGCAGCCCTCGGGGAGCCTACAATGAGCAGTTCTTC
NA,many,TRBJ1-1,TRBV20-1,CSATDGGTTEAFF,TGCAGTGCTACGGACGGGGGGACCACTGAAGCTTTCTTT
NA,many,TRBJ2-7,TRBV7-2,CASSPDFEGEQYF,TGTGCCAGCAGCCCGGACTTTGAGGGGGAGCAGTACTTC
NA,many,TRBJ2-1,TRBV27,CASSSNYGVYNEQFF,TGTGCCAGCAGTTCGAATTACGGTGTCTACAATGAGCAGTTCTTC
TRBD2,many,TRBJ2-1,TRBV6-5,CASSRASGPNEQFF,TGTGCCAGCAGTCGAGCTAGCGGCCCCAATGAGCAGTTCTTC
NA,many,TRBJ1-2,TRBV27,CASSLSGNRVEGYTF,TGTGCCAGCAGTTTATCGGGGAACAGGGTAGAAGGCTACACCTTC
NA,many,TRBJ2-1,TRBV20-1,CKGTSSVYNEQFF,TGCAAGGGGACATCTTCCGTTTACAATGAGCAGTTCTTC
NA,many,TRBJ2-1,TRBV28,CASSSPSGGASSYNEQFF,TGTGCCAGCAGTTCCCCCTCCGGGGGCGCTAGCTCCTACAATGAGCAGTTCTTC
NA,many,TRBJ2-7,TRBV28,CASRKLVMIHEQYF,TGTGCCAGCAGGAAACTAGTTATGATCCACGAGCAGTACTTC
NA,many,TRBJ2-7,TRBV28,CASSSQGGFYEQYF,TGTGCCAGCAGTTCCCAGGGCGGATTCTACGAGCAGTACTTC
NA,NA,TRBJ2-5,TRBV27,CASSFLGYGLEETQYF,TGTGCCAGCAGTTTTCTTGGATACGGGCTCGAAGAGACCCAGTACTTC
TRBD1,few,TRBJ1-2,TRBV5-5,CASSPADRRFDGYTF,TGTGCCAGCAGCCCCGCGGACAGGAGATTTGACGGCTACACCTTC
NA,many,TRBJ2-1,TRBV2,CASIALKDSTNHNEQFF,TGTGCCAGCATAGCGTTAAAGGACTCGACAAATCACAATGAGCAGTTCTTC
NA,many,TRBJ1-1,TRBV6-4,CASRAGPNTEAFF,TGTGCCAGCAGGGCAGGACCAAACACTGAAGCTTTCTTT
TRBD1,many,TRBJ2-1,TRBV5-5,CASSFWQGTDDEQFF,TGTGCCAGCAGCTTTTGGCAGGGGACAGACGATGAGCAGTTCTTC
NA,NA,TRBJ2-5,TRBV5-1,CASSFRNGQETQYF,TGCGCCAGCAGTTTCCGGAACGGCCAAGAGACCCAGTACTTC
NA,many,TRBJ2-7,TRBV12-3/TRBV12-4,CASSPEESSYEQYF,TGTGCCAGCAGCCCAGAGGAATCCTCCTACGAGCAGTACTTC
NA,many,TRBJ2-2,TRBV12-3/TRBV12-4,CASSLEGFVTDTGELFF,TGTGCCAGCAGTTTAGAGGGTTTTGTGACGGACACCGGGGAGCTGTTTTTT
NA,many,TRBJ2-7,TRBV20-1,CSARADDYEQYF,TGCAGTGCTAGAGCGGACGACTACGAGCAGTACTTC
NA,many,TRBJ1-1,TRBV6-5,CASRERGVGMNTEAFF,TGTGCCAGCAGAGAACGGGGGGTAGGGATGAACACTGAAGCTTTCTTT
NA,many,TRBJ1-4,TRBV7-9,CASSLRTGEKLFF,TGTGCCAGCAGCCTCAGGACGGGTGAAAAACTGTTTTTT
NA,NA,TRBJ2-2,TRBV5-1,CASSELNGELFF,TGCGCCAGCAGCGAATTGAACGGGGAGCTGTTTTTT
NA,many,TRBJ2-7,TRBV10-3,CAINKGAGYYEQYF,TGTGCCATCAACAAGGGAGCGGGCTACTACGAGCAGTACTTC
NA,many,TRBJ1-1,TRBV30,CACISPPNTEAFF,TGTGCCTGCATCTCACCCCCGAACACTGAAGCTTTCTTT
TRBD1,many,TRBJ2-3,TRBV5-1,CASSEQGVLTDTQYF,TGCGCCAGCAGCGAACAGGGGGTCCTCACAGATACGCAGTATTTT
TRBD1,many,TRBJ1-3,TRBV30,CAWRRTGTGGNTIYF,TGTGCCTGGCGCCGAACCGGGACAGGTGGAAACACCATATATTTT
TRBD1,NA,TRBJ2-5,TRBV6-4,CASSDSGQGAAETQYF,TGTGCCAGCAGTGACTCTGGACAGGGGGCCGCAGAGACCCAGTACTTC
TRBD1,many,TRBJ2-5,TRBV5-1,CASSPGQGNQETQYF,TGCGCCAGCAGCCCAGGACAGGGGAACCAAGAGACCCAGTACTTC
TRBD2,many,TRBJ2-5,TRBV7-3,CASSFSGGASGVQETQYF,TGTGCCAGCAGCTTTTCGGGAGGTGCTAGCGGGGTCCAAGAGACCCAGTACTTC
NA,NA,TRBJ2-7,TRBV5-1,CASSGAAGNAYEQYF,TGCGCCAGCAGCGGGGCTGCCGGGAACGCATACGAGCAGTACTTC
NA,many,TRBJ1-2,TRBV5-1,CASSLDISYGYTF,TGCGCCAGCAGCTTAGACATCAGCTATGGCTACACCTTC
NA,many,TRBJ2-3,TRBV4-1,CASSQEGTSWTQYF,TGCGCCAGCAGCCAAGAAGGAACTAGTTGGACGCAGTATTTT
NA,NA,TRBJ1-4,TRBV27,CASSLSSGLGEKLFF,TGTGCCAGCAGTTTATCGTCAGGGTTGGGTGAAAAACTGTTTTTT
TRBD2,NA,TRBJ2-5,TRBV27,CASSFFRTSGEETQYF,TGTGCCAGCAGTTTCTTCCGGACTAGCGGGGAAGAGACCCAGTACTTC
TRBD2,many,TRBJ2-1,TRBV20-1,CSARPGLAGGPGAYNEQFF,TGCAGTGCTAGACCGGGACTAGCGGGAGGCCCGGGGGCCTACAATGAGCAGTTCTTC
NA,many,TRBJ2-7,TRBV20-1,CSARVDTPYEQYF,TGCAGTGCTAGAGTGGACACCCCCTACGAGCAGTACTTC